This is a list of T cell receptor beta chains from one sample in a study of patients and donors after allogeneic stem cell transplantation. Via MiXCR, TCRdb re-called the RT-PCR reads, giving one row per CDR3 protein. This sample has about 87,000 distinct CDR3 sequences, with roughly 4.9% found just once. Specimen: blood, either unsorted or a sorted T cell fraction (not recorded which). Receptors originate from a human donor who was either an allogeneic HSCT recipient or a stem cell or donor lymphocyte infusion donor (not recorded which). It is not recorded whose cells these are; they may come from a transplant donor. The conserved cysteine and the conserved F or W are not part of the CDR3 here. A D gene is named only where the DNA matches it firmly.

TRBV20-1	-	SARDRSGWRLF
TRBV19	TRBD1	ASSISGQSNQPQH
TRBV20-1	-	SAMGAGIGPTDTQY
TRBV12-1	-	ASSLDRGASNSPLH
TRBV24-1	-	ATRHPNTGELF
TRBV11-2	-	ASSLVRGPNYGYT
TRBV7-8	TRBD2	ASSPYRLAGNYEQY
TRBV7-9	-	ASSLSGVNQPQH
TRBV11-2	TRBD2	ASSLGGSSYNEQF
TRBV20-1	-	SARMRQRGGDTQY
TRBV12-3/TRBV12-4	-	ASSLRGSTEAF
TRBV7-6	-	ASSRTPDRADEQF
TRBV10-3	TRBD2	AISESTSGMYNEQF
TRBV15	-	ATSVQGLGQPQH
TRBV7-8	TRBD1	ASSRDRVGNQPQH
TRBV11-1	TRBD2	ASSQPRRGGASYNEQF
TRBV28	TRBD1	ASSPLIPLGTGGNEAF